The clone carrying this T cell receptor (beta chain) has a count of ten or more. Its antigen is unidentified. No conserved phenylalanine or tryptophan ends this CDR3, so it is likely a read error. Germline V gives CDR1 ENHRY, CDR2 SYGVKD. V trimming: 0 bases; J trimming: 1 base; junction bases outside the gene matches: 2. The CDR3 loop spans 15 amino acids. Hyperthyroidism showing no ophthalmopathy within 18 months of follow-up was stable. Orbital computed tomography, together with clinical symptoms, serum thyroxine, TRAb and thyroid ultrasound, was used for diagnosis. The data were obtained in a study of Graves' ophthalmopathy and Graves' hyperthyroidism. Whole-study results and caveats: Among thyroid clonotypes expanded above 0.001 frequency, most also appeared in blood.

The authors amplified TCR beta CDR3 regions from RNA transcripts. The workflow started with a first-round RT-PCR run with HTBI primers and then moved on to a second-round multiplex PCR. MiXCR, run by TCRdb on the multiplex PCR reads, gives a single entry per CDR3 protein. The sample lists 500,000 to 700,000 distinct CDR3 sequences, 22% occurring once. Sequencing was done on a sample of peripheral blood. The gene calls are TRBV10-3 and TRBJ2-5; 7 nucleotides agree with TRBD1. This sequence originates from a woman between 18 and 29 years old with stable Graves' hyperthyroidism. Some clones in this sample may be carry-over from other donors' samples. The CDR3 DNA follows: TGTGCCATCAGTGAGTCGGGGGACAGCCAAGAGACCCAGTACCTC. This codes for CAISESGDSQETQYL.